Shown below are 19 T cell receptor beta chains from a single sample sequenced in a study of CD8 T cells in Susac syndrome. Random hexamers primed reverse transcription of about 0.5 to 1 ug RNA. From the immunoSEQ multiplex PCR reads, TCRdb called clonotypes with MiXCR, one entry per CDR3 protein. Among some 210,000 distinct CDR3 sequences listed, 94% were seen once. The sample consisted of CD4+ T cells from PBMCs. The receptors shown here come from a human donor with Susac syndrome.

The J gene is TRBJ1-2, the V gene TRBV2; D might be TRBD1 (6 bases). Deletions cut 6 bases from V and 2 bases from J, with 13 bases between. The CDR3 is 14 amino acids. In germline, CDR1 is SNHLY, CDR2 FYNNEI. The CDR3 is CASRKRTENYGYTF. CDR3 bases: TGTGCCAGCAGAAAAAGGACAGAGAACTATGGCTACACCTTC.

This chain connects TRBV29-1 to TRBJ2-5; a possible D gene is TRBD2 (6 bases). The CDR3 is 12 amino acids. In germline, CDR1 is SQVTM, CDR2 ANQGSEA. The germline V and J ends were trimmed by 1 base and 5 bases, with 8 bases remaining between them. The DNA of the CDR3 is TGCAGCGTTGAAGTGGGGGGTGAGACCCAGTACTTC. Its translation: CSVEVGGETQYF.

The sample holds a few counts of this clonotype. The chain joins TRBV18 to TRBJ2-7; 12 bases agree with TRBD2. The germline gives CDR1 KGHSH, CDR2 LQKENI. The CDR3 contains 15 residues. V was pared by 3 bases and J by 4 bases, with 4 bases of the junction left unmatched. The CDR3 spells CASSPTSGGSYEQYF. The CDR3, as DNA: TGTGCCAGCTCACCGACTAGCGGGGGTTCTTACGAGCAGTACTTC.

The chain carries TRBV10-3 and TRBJ1-4; TRBD1 is a possible D gene (6 bases). CDR3 length: 13 residues. V lost 6 bases to trimming and J lost 7 bases, with 12 bases between them. Per germline, CDR1 ENHRY and CDR2 SYGVKD. The CDR3: CAIRGLGGEKLFF. CDR3 DNA: TGTGCCATCAGAGGGCTAGGGGGTGAAAAACTGTTTTTT.

The V gene is TRBV12-3 or TRBV12-4, the J gene TRBJ2-7, with a possible D match to TRBD2 (6 bases). The CDR3 is 13 residues long. Trimming removed 5 bases from V and 4 bases from J, with 12 bases in between. The CDR3 here is CASSMGLLYEQYF. The CDR3 region has the DNA TGTGCCAGCAGTATGGGACTCCTTTACGAGCAGTACTTC.

The chain carries TRBV20-1 and TRBJ2-1; 9 bases align to TRBD2. This CDR3 has 15 amino acids. V was clipped by 0 bases and J by 8 bases; unmatched bases: 8. The germline CDR1 and CDR2 sequences are DFQATT and SNEGSKA (reference sequence). CDR3: CSARDYQRGVYEQFF. The CDR3 DNA is TGCAGTGCTAGAGATTACCAGCGGGGGGTATATGAGCAGTTCTTC.

This clonotype occurred once. The chain joins TRBV20-1 to TRBJ2-7, with 8 bases aligning to TRBD2. Trimming cost V 4 bases and J 6 bases; bases outside gene matches: 17. This CDR3 spans 16 amino acids. Looked up from germline, CDR1 is DFQATT and CDR2 is SNEGSKA (reference sequence). The CDR3 protein is CSATTGGIGGASEQYF. In DNA form, the CDR3 reads TGCAGTGCTACGACGGGGGGGATAGGAGGAGCTAGCGAGCAGTACTTC.

This chain uses TRBV5-1 with TRBJ2-1; D might be TRBD1 (6 bases). Between the trimmed V and J ends, which lost 4 bases and 0 bases, there was a span of 20 bases. CDR1 and CDR2 from the germline V gene are SGHRS and YFSETQ. This CDR3 has 18 residues. DNA of the CDR3: TGCGCCAGCAGCGAGAGAGGACAGCTACTAAGCTCCTACAATGAGCAGTTCTTC. It yields the protein CASSERGQLLSSYNEQFF. Together with reference TRBV5-1 and TRBJ2-1, the CDR3 gives the full variable domain: KAGVTQTPRYLIKTRGQQVTLSCSPISGHRSVSWYQQTPGQGLQFLFEYFSETQRNKGNFPGRFSGRQFSNSRSEMNVSTLELGDSALYLCASSERGQLLSSYNEQFFGPGTRLTVL.

The V gene is TRBV18, the J gene TRBJ2-3; maybe TRBD2 (7 bases). Trimming took 2 bases from V and 4 from J, leaving 16 bases between them. CDR1 is KGHSH and CDR2 is LQKENI in the germline V gene. There are 16 residues in the CDR3. As DNA, the CDR3 is TGTGCCAGCTCACCAGGTGGGGGGGCCGTCGCAGATACGCAGTATTTT. Protein product: CASSPGGGAVADTQYF. Supplemented by reference TRBV18 and TRBJ2-3, the full variable domain reads NAGVMQNPRHLVRRRGQEARLRCSPMKGHSHVYWYRQLPEEGLKFMVYLQKENIIDESGMPKERFSAEFPKEGPSILRIQQVVRGDSAAYFCASSPGGGAVADTQYFGPGTRLTVL.

The V gene is TRBV20-1, the J gene TRBJ2-3; the D gene is possibly TRBD1 (6 bases). Germline CDR1 and CDR2: DFQATT and SNEGSKA (reference sequence). Trimming shortened V by 6 bases and J by 1 base, and 14 bases separated the two germline ends. There are 14 residues in the CDR3. For the CDR3, the DNA is TGCAGTGCGTTCGCCCGGACAGGCACAGATACGCAGTATTTT. Translation: CSAFARTGTDTQYF.

The chain combines TRBV20-1 with TRBJ2-3; TRBD2 might be the D (6 bases). CDR1 is DFQATT and CDR2 is SNEGSKA in the germline V gene (reference sequence). CDR3 length equals 13 residues. Trimming took 5 bases from V and 5 from J, leaving 14 bases between them. CDR3 nucleotide sequence: TGCAGTGCTCCCGGTCCCGGGGGAGATACGCAGTATTTT. Its protein is CSAPGPGGDTQYF.

The V call is TRBV9, the J call TRBJ1-1; D is ambiguous. The V and J ends lost 3 bases and 2 bases respectively, with 8 bases between them. CDR3 length: 13 amino acids. Looked up from germline, CDR1 is SGDLS and CDR2 is YYNGEE. The chain's CDR3 is CASSASPNTEAFF. For the CDR3, the DNA is TGTGCCAGCAGCGCCAGCCCCAACACTGAAGCTTTCTTT.

The rearrangement joins TRBV12-3 or TRBV12-4 to TRBJ2-6, with D unresolved. The length of the CDR3 is 19 residues. V was cut by 2 bases and J by 0 bases, with 17 bases left in between. The CDR3 loop is CASSLPRRLRSSGANVLTF. In DNA form, the CDR3 reads TGTGCCAGCAGTTTACCTAGACGTTTACGTAGCTCTGGGGCCAACGTCCTGACTTTC.

The V gene is TRBV11-2, the J gene TRBJ2-5, with TRBD1 identical over 7 bases. This CDR3 is 16 amino acids long. Germline V gene lookup returns CDR1 SGHAT and CDR2 FQNNGV. With V trimmed by 3 bases and J by 2 bases, 9 bases remained unmatched. In DNA, the CDR3 is TGTGCCAGCAGCTTCCAGGCCCAGGACAGGCAAGAGACCCAGTACTTC. It translates to CASSFQAQDRQETQYF.

The V gene is TRBV20-1, the J gene TRBJ1-1; possible D gene TRBD1, 5 bases. The CDR3 totals 14 residues. Between the trimmed V and J ends, which lost 3 bases and 5 bases, there was a span of 16 bases. In germline, CDR1 is DFQATT, CDR2 SNEGSKA (reference sequence). The CDR3: CSASPRDGGTEAFF. CDR3 sequence (DNA): TGCAGTGCTAGTCCCCGGGACGGAGGTACTGAAGCTTTCTTT.

This rearrangement joins TRBV6-5 to TRBJ1-1; D might be TRBD1 (6 bases). Trimming took off 9 bases at V and 8 bases at J, with 13 bases between the two ends. Germline V gene data show CDR1 as MNHEY and CDR2 as SVGAGI. The CDR3 extends over 11 amino acids. The CDR3 sequence: CASTNRAEAFF. The CDR3 coding sequence is TGTGCCAGTACGAACAGGGCCGAAGCTTTCTTT.

V usage is TRBV6-5 and J usage is TRBJ1-4; D remains unclear. The CDR3 loop spans 12 amino acids. V was pared by 6 bases and J by 10 bases, with 12 bases between. Per germline, CDR1 MNHEY and CDR2 SVGAGI. The CDR3 sequence: CASREILGKLFF. In DNA, the CDR3 is TGTGCCAGCAGAGAAATATTAGGAAAACTGTTTTTT.

The CDR3 reads CSVERQGSEAFF. The CDR3 DNA is TGCAGCGTTGAAAGACAGGGCTCCGAAGCTTTCTTT. V and J are TRBV29-1 and TRBJ1-1; TRBD1 aligns across 7 bases. The germline gives CDR1 SQVTM, CDR2 ANQGSEA. CDR3 length equals 12 residues. J gave up 8 bases and V 2 bases, and 5 bases lay outside the gene matches.

V and J are TRBV6-5 and TRBJ2-5; 9 bases line up with TRBD1. Germline lookup yields CDR1 MNHEY and CDR2 SVGAGI. Trimming took 6 bases from V and 4 from J; bases not matched to a gene: 9. This CDR3 contains 15 residues. The CDR3 DNA is TGTGCCAGCAGACCCGATACAGGGGGCCGAGAGACCCAGTACTTC. It yields the protein CASRPDTGGRETQYF.